This T cell receptor beta chain came from a study of T cell repertoires in ileal Crohn's disease. Findings and limits, study-wide: Active smokers at surgery had more clonal expansions than non-smokers.

Trimming removed 1 base at V and 0 bases at J, with 13 bases between. CDR3 length: 18 amino acids. Germline-derived CDR1 and CDR2 are MGHRA and YSYEKL. Comment on this clone: The antigen is unknown.

Profiling relied on immunoSEQ multiplex PCR, and the TCRdb table lists in-frame clones only, not all of them. Seen here are 14,000 or so clones, roughly 80% observed once, and the top ten hold approximately 14%. Time point noted: inflamed ileum from the surgical specimen. Source material: ileal tissue. The sequence came from an adult with Crohn's disease. This chain links TRBV4-1 with TRBJ1-6; D uncertain. CDR3 DNA sequence: TGCGCCAGCAGCCAAGGACAAGGCCCGAGCTCCTATAATTCACCCCTCCACTTT. Amino acids: CASSQGQGPSSYNSPLHF.